The 20 T cell receptor beta chains below were found in one sample sequenced in a study of cytomegalovirus exposure and HLA in healthy donors. Primers for the PCR totalled 60 Vbeta and 13 Jbeta. Sequencing was performed with immunoSEQ multiplex PCR; in TCRdb, only in-frame clones are kept and a portion is missing. The sample carries 250,000 to 350,000 clones, 80% to 90% recorded once. Sequencing input: PBMCs. The origin of the receptors is a middle-aged man in good health and CMV-seropositive.

The genes are TRBV10-2 and TRBJ2-7; TRBD1 matches 9 bases. There are 14 residues in the CDR3. Losses at the gene ends were 4 bases for V and 6 bases for J; bases not matched to a gene: 7. Germline V lookup: CDR1 WSHSY, CDR2 SAAADI. In DNA, the CDR3 is TGCGCCAGCAGTGGACCGGGACAGGGTTCCGAGCAGTACTTC. It translates to CASSGPGQGSEQYF.

The chain is built from TRBV7-2 and TRBJ2-7; 9 bases match TRBD2. V gave up 1 base and J gave up 3 bases; unmatched junction bases: 4. CDR3 size: 15 residues. Germline values: CDR1 SGHTA, CDR2 FQGNSA. The CDR3 sequence: CASSLGLAESYEQYF. In nucleotides, the CDR3 is TGTGCCAGCAGCTTAGGACTAGCGGAAAGCTACGAGCAGTACTTC.

V is TRBV15 and J is TRBJ2-1; unclear D gene. Trimming cost V 6 bases and J 5 bases, with 11 bases left between them. The V gene's germline CDR1 is LNHNV and CDR2 YYDKDF (reference sequence). The CDR3 contains 13 residues. CDR3 protein: CATREVLDNEQFF. The CDR3 DNA reads TGTGCCACCAGAGAAGTACTGGACAATGAGCAGTTCTTC. Drawing the rest from reference TRBV15 and TRBJ2-1, the complete variable domain is DAMVIQNPRYQVTQFGKPVTLSCSQTLNHNVMYWYQQKSSQAPKLLFHYYDKDFNNEADTPDNFQSRRPNTSFCFLDIRSPGLGDTAMYLCATREVLDNEQFFGPGTRLTVL.

The chain has TRBV2 and TRBJ2-5; TRBD2 aligns across 9 bases. This CDR3 has 15 amino acids. Germline V CDR1 and CDR2: SNHLY, FYNNEI. Unmatched junction bases numbered 7, after V lost 8 bases and J lost 0 bases. CDR3 residues: CASLRRLADQETQYF. The CDR3 bases are TGTGCCAGCTTACGGAGACTAGCGGACCAAGAGACCCAGTACTTC.

As to this clone: Other DNA sequences in the same sample also yield this CDR3. This sequence joins TRBV5-1 and TRBJ1-4; weak D call: TRBD1 (5 bases). The V end lost 0 bases, the J end lost 4 bases, and 7 bases lay between the germline ends. The germline CDR1 and CDR2 sequences are SGHRS and YFSETQ. The CDR3 has 14 residues. The CDR3 spells CASSLGQRNEKLFF. The CDR3, as DNA: TGCGCCAGCAGCTTGGGACAGCGTAATGAAAAACTGTTTTTT.

The gene calls are TRBV11-2 and TRBJ1-3; D gene unclear. Germline loops: CDR1 SGHAT, CDR2 FQNNGV. The V gene lost 3 bases and the J gene lost 0 bases, with 3 bases spanning the gap. This CDR3 is built from 13 residues. Written as DNA, the CDR3 is TGTGCCAGCAGCTTCGTCTCTGGAAACACCATATATTTT. This translates into CASSFVSGNTIYF.

The genes are TRBV27 and TRBJ2-1; 14 nucleotides line up with TRBD2. Germline trimming cut 3 bases from V and 0 bases from J; bases unmatched to any gene: 4. Germline CDR1 and CDR2: MNHEY and SMNVEV (reference sequence). The CDR3 extends over 18 amino acids. The CDR3 nucleotides read TGTGCCAGCAGTTTGGGACTAGCGGGGGCCTACTCCTACAATGAGCAGTTCTTC. Its translation is CASSLGLAGAYSYNEQFF.

The chain recombines TRBV5-1 with TRBJ1-2; tentatively, D is TRBD1 (5 bases). The CDR3 extends over 13 amino acids. Per the germline V gene, CDR1 is SGHRS and CDR2 is YFSETQ. The V gene lost 5 bases and the J gene lost 4 bases, with 12 bases spanning the gap. Here the CDR3 reads CASRTEISYGYTF. CDR3 bases: TGCGCCAGCAGGACAGAAATATCCTATGGCTACACCTTC. Full variable domain (outside the CDR3, taken from reference TRBV5-1 and TRBJ1-2): KAGVTQTPRYLIKTRGQQVTLSCSPISGHRSVSWYQQTPGQGLQFLFEYFSETQRNKGNFPGRFSGRQFSNSRSEMNVSTLELGDSALYLCASRTEISYGYTFGSGTRLTVV.

V usage is TRBV5-6 and J usage is TRBJ2-1; 7 bases map to TRBD1. V was pared by 3 bases and J by 4 bases, with 1 base of the junction left unmatched. The CDR3 extends over 13 amino acids. CDR1 is SGHDT and CDR2 is YYEEEE in the germline V gene. The CDR3 DNA reads as TGTGCCAGCAGCTCGACAGGGTACAATGAGCAGTTCTTC. Residues: CASSSTGYNEQFF.

This clone was seen a single time. The chain employs TRBV6-1 and TRBJ1-1; 10 positions match TRBD1. The germline V gene encodes CDR1 MNHNS and CDR2 SASEGT. J gave up 4 bases and V 6 bases, and 2 bases lay outside the gene matches. The CDR3 loop spans 13 amino acids. CDR3 DNA: TGTGCCAGCAGCCGGGACAGGGGCACTGAAGCTTTCTTT. Protein sequence: CASSRDRGTEAFF.

The V call is TRBV2, the J call TRBJ2-5, with a possible D match to TRBD1 (5 bases). With 4 bases removed from V and 8 bases from J, the gap between germline ends came to 14 bases. This CDR3 spans 13 amino acids. The V gene's germline CDR1 is SNHLY and CDR2 FYNNEI. As DNA, the CDR3 is TGTGCCAGCAGTGGGGGCGGCACGGGCACCCAGTACTTC. It is translated as CASSGGGTGTQYF.

With respect to this clone: An end of the junction differs from the germline gene, which may be a read error. Additional DNA sequences in this sample encode the identical CDR3. This chain joins TRBV5-1 and TRBJ2-2; 12 bases fit TRBD2. Germline V CDR1 and CDR2: SGHRS, YFSETQ. This CDR3 region has 15 residues. In DNA form, the CDR3 reads TGCGCCAGCAGCTCGGGACTAGCGGGCACCGGGGAGTTGTTTTTT. This sequence encodes CASSSGLAGTGELFF.

This clone was recorded a few times. The chain joins TRBV4-1 to TRBJ2-3, with 8 bases identical to TRBD2. The junction had 10 bases not matched to a gene; V was cut back by 4 bases and J by 4 bases. This CDR3 spans 16 amino acids. CDR1 and CDR2 (germline): MGHRA, YSYEKL. The CDR3 reads CASSRQLAEAADTQYF. The CDR3 DNA sequence: TGCGCCAGCAGCCGACAACTAGCGGAGGCCGCAGATACGCAGTATTTT.

The count of this clone is one. V and J are TRBV15 and TRBJ1-1, with D possibly being TRBD1 (5 bases). V was trimmed by 0 bases and J by 1 base, leaving 9 bases between them. Per the germline V gene, CDR1 is LNHNV and CDR2 is YYDKDF (reference sequence). CDR3 length equals 15 residues. CDR3 loop: CATSRDRDRNTEAFF. The CDR3 nucleotides are TGTGCCACCAGCAGAGACAGGGATAGGAACACTGAAGCTTTCTTT.

The genes are TRBV7-9 and TRBJ2-1; TRBD2 might be the D (6 bases). CDR1 and CDR2 from the germline V gene are SEHNR and FQNEAQ (reference sequence). The V gene lost 6 bases and the J gene lost 2 bases, with 11 bases spanning the gap. This CDR3 is 14 amino acids long. CDR3 in DNA: TGTGCCAGCAGTAGTATAGCGGCCTACAATGAGCAGTTCTTC. Residues: CASSSIAAYNEQFF.

This clone appeared a single time. The J gene is TRBJ2-3, the V gene TRBV7-3, with 8 bases lining up with TRBD2. V dropped 0 bases and J dropped 1; count of bases not matched to a gene: 6. CDR1 is SGHTA and CDR2 is FQGTGA in the germline V gene. The CDR3 consists of 17 residues. The CDR3 sequence: CASSLTFAGGRTDTQYF. The DNA for the CDR3 is TGTGCCAGCAGCTTAACGTTTGCGGGAGGCCGCACAGATACGCAGTATTTT.

The chain uses TRBV7-6 and TRBJ2-3; 9 nucleotides align to TRBD1. There are 14 residues in the CDR3. V was pared by 2 bases and J by 5 bases, with 2 bases of the junction left unmatched. Germline assignment: CDR1 SGHVS and CDR2 FNYEAQ. CDR3 in amino acids: CASSLTGGGDTQYF. The CDR3 DNA reads as TGTGCCAGCAGCTTAACAGGGGGCGGAGATACGCAGTATTTT.

The chain carries TRBV5-1 and TRBJ2-7; D gene ambiguous. The CDR3 is 15 amino acids. Trimming pared 4 bases from V and 0 bases from J, leaving 14 bases between. Germline CDR1 is SGHRS and CDR2 is YFSETQ. In DNA, the CDR3 is TGCGCCAGCAGCCCTAATGCGGAGAGCTCCTACGAGCAGTACTTC. Translated, it gives CASSPNAESSYEQYF.

The gene calls are TRBV19 and TRBJ2-4, with D perhaps TRBD2 (6 bases). Per germline, CDR1 LNHDA and CDR2 SQIVND (reference sequence). Trimming stripped 5 bases from V and 6 bases from J, with 11 bases between. The CDR3 is 13 amino acids. Here the CDR3 reads CASSAGLVNIQYF. The CDR3 DNA reads as TGTGCCAGTAGTGCGGGACTGGTAAACATTCAGTACTTC.

This chain links TRBV6-1 with TRBJ1-1; no reliable D call. CDR1 and CDR2 (germline): MNHNS, SASEGT. Trimming cost V 6 bases and J 7 bases, with 3 bases left between them. The CDR3 is made up of 9 amino acids. Here the CDR3 DNA reads TGTGCCAGCAGCAATGAAGCTTTCTTT. Protein product: CASSNEAFF.